This T cell receptor beta chain comes out of a study of shared clonotypes between healthy human individuals. The assay was immunoSEQ multiplex PCR, and TCRdb's table has in-frame clones only and misses some. The table lists some 1 million clones, roughly 80% of them singletons. CDR3 length: 14 amino acids. V gave up 6 bases and J gave up 0 bases, with 9 bases separating them. The germline gives CDR1 MNHEY, CDR2 SMNVEV (reference sequence). The sequence came from a man aged 18-30 years in good health. Source material: memory CD4+ T cells sorted from blood. The subset was: CD45RA-negative fraction. This sequence joins TRBV27 and TRBJ2-1, with D possibly TRBD2 on 6 matching bases. The CDR3 region is CASRPGGSYNEQFF. The CDR3 nucleotides are TGTGCCAGCAGGCCCGGGGGCTCCTACAATGAGCAGTTCTTC.